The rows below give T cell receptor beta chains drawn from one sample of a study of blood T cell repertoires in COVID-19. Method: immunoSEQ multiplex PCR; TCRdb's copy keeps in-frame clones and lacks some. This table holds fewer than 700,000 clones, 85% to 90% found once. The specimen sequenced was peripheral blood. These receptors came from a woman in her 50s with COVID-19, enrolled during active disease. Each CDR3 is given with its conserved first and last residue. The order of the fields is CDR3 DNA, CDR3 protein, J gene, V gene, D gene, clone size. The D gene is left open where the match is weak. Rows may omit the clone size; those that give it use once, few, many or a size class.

CDR3 DNA: TGCGCCAGCAGCTTGGGACTCGGACAGGGAGGAGAAAAACTGTTTTTT
CDR3 protein: CASSLGLGQGGEKLFF
J gene: TRBJ1-4
V gene: TRBV5-1
D gene: TRBD1
clone size: .

CDR3 DNA: TGCGCCAGCGGTCCCCAATCGCTTCTTACAGGGGCACATGGCTACACCTTC
CDR3 protein: CASGPQSLLTGAHGYTF
J gene: TRBJ1-2
V gene: TRBV4-1
D gene: TRBD1
clone size: .

CDR3 DNA: TGCGCCAGCAGCTTGGCGGCAGGTTCCGAGCAGTACTTC
CDR3 protein: CASSLAAGSEQYF
J gene: TRBJ2-7
V gene: TRBV5-1
D gene: .
clone size: .

CDR3 DNA: TGCGCCAGCAGCTTCGTTTGGCCTCCGGAAGGGGGTGAGCAGTTCTTC
CDR3 protein: CASSFVWPPEGGEQFF
J gene: TRBJ2-1
V gene: TRBV5-1
D gene: .
clone size: .

CDR3 DNA: TGTGCCAGCAGCCAAGCTTGGCAGGGGGCCTACGAGCAGTACTTC
CDR3 protein: CASSQAWQGAYEQYF
J gene: TRBJ2-7
V gene: TRBV4-2
D gene: TRBD1
clone size: .

CDR3 DNA: TGTGCCAGCAGTTTTGTCGGACAGGGGCAGTTCTTC
CDR3 protein: CASSFVGQGQFF
J gene: TRBJ2-1
V gene: TRBV27
D gene: TRBD1
clone size: .

CDR3 DNA: TGTGCCAGCAGTTACGGGACGGGGGGCCGCACAGATACGCAGTATTTT
CDR3 protein: CASSYGTGGRTDTQYF
J gene: TRBJ2-3
V gene: TRBV6-5
D gene: .
clone size: .

CDR3 DNA: TGTGCCAGCTCACCAAGGACAGGTGATAATTCACCCCTCCACTTT
CDR3 protein: CASSPRTGDNSPLHF
J gene: TRBJ1-6
V gene: TRBV18
D gene: TRBD1
clone size: .

CDR3 DNA: TGTGCCACCGGGGATGGGGGCGAGAGGACTGAAGCTTTCTTT
CDR3 protein: CATGDGGERTEAFF
J gene: TRBJ1-1
V gene: TRBV10-3
D gene: .
clone size: .

CDR3 DNA: TGCGCCAGCAGCCGGGATCCTAGCGCGAGGCACAATCAGCCCCAGCATTTT
CDR3 protein: CASSRDPSARHNQPQHF
J gene: TRBJ1-5
V gene: TRBV4-1
D gene: .
clone size: .

CDR3 DNA: TGCGCCAGCAGCTTGATCCCCATGAACACTGAAGCTTTCTTT
CDR3 protein: CASSLIPMNTEAFF
J gene: TRBJ1-1
V gene: TRBV5-1
D gene: .
clone size: .

CDR3 DNA: TGTGCCAGCAGCTTAGGTATAGCGGGGGGTCAAGAGACCCAGTACTTC
CDR3 protein: CASSLGIAGGQETQYF
J gene: TRBJ2-5
V gene: TRBV7-6
D gene: TRBD2
clone size: .

CDR3 DNA: TGTGCCAGCAGCTTACACGGGGGGGGAGATACGCAGTATTTT
CDR3 protein: CASSLHGGGDTQYF
J gene: TRBJ2-3
V gene: TRBV7-2
D gene: TRBD2
clone size: .

CDR3 DNA: TGTGCCAGCCTGACGGGGACAGCTACCTACGAGCAGTACTTC
CDR3 protein: CASLTGTATYEQYF
J gene: TRBJ2-7
V gene: TRBV6-5
D gene: TRBD1
clone size: .

CDR3 DNA: TGTGCCAGCAGTCCTACACAGGTGAGCGGCTACACCTTC
CDR3 protein: CASSPTQVSGYTF
J gene: TRBJ1-2
V gene: TRBV12-3/TRBV12-4
D gene: .
clone size: few

CDR3 DNA: TGTGCCAGCAGCCCTATAACTTCGACAGCCCCTTATGGCTACACCTTC
CDR3 protein: CASSPITSTAPYGYTF
J gene: TRBJ1-2
V gene: TRBV9
D gene: .
clone size: once

CDR3 DNA: TGTGCCAGCAGCCCTACAGGGGTCGGTTTCGTGGACACTGAAGCTTTCTTT
CDR3 protein: CASSPTGVGFVDTEAFF
J gene: TRBJ1-1
V gene: TRBV5-4
D gene: TRBD1
clone size: .

CDR3 DNA: TGTGCCAGCAGCTCCGGAGACGAGCAGTACTTC
CDR3 protein: CASSSGDEQYF
J gene: TRBJ2-7
V gene: TRBV11-2
D gene: .
clone size: .

CDR3 DNA: TGTGCCAGCAGCCGGGGGGGACATTTGCCAGAAAAACTGTTTTTT
CDR3 protein: CASSRGGHLPEKLFF
J gene: TRBJ1-4
V gene: TRBV7-9
D gene: .
clone size: once

CDR3 DNA: TGTGCCATCTCGGCTAGCGGGGGCCCGGCCGTCGATACGCAGTATTTT
CDR3 protein: CAISASGGPAVDTQYF
J gene: TRBJ2-3
V gene: TRBV10-3
D gene: TRBD2
clone size: .

CDR3 DNA: TGTGCCAGCAGTTGGGGGGGGTCTGAAGATACGCAGTATTTT
CDR3 protein: CASSWGGSEDTQYF
J gene: TRBJ2-3
V gene: TRBV6-5
D gene: TRBD2
clone size: .

CDR3 DNA: TGTGCCAGCAGCTCGTTAGCTCGGGCAGATACGCAGTATTTT
CDR3 protein: CASSSLARADTQYF
J gene: TRBJ2-3
V gene: TRBV7-2
D gene: .
clone size: .

CDR3 DNA: TGTGCCAGCAGCTTCCGGGACAGCGGGTACAATGAGCAGTTCTTC
CDR3 protein: CASSFRDSGYNEQFF
J gene: TRBJ2-1
V gene: TRBV11-2
D gene: .
clone size: .

CDR3 DNA: TGTGCCAGCAGCGGATATGACAGACTTAACTATGGCTACACCTTC
CDR3 protein: CASSGYDRLNYGYTF
J gene: TRBJ1-2
V gene: TRBV9
D gene: .
clone size: .

CDR3 DNA: TGTGCCACCAGTGATTGGTTGACAGGGCCTTACTCTGGGGCCAACGTCCTGACTTTC
CDR3 protein: CATSDWLTGPYSGANVLTF
J gene: TRBJ2-6
V gene: TRBV24-1
D gene: TRBD1
clone size: .

CDR3 DNA: TGCGCCAGCAGCTCCACAGGGGTGACGGGCTACACCTTC
CDR3 protein: CASSSTGVTGYTF
J gene: TRBJ1-2
V gene: TRBV5-1
D gene: TRBD1
clone size: .

CDR3 DNA: TGCGCCAGCAGCCAAGCGGGACAGGGACACAGTGGCTACACCTTC
CDR3 protein: CASSQAGQGHSGYTF
J gene: TRBJ1-2
V gene: TRBV4-1
D gene: TRBD1
clone size: .

CDR3 DNA: TGTGCCAGCAGTTACTCGAAAGGGGTGACTGAAGCTTTCTTT
CDR3 protein: CASSYSKGVTEAFF
J gene: TRBJ1-1
V gene: TRBV6-2/TRBV6-3
D gene: .
clone size: .

CDR3 DNA: TGTGCCAGCAGTGAAAATATGGTTGACAGGGCTTATGGCTACACCTTC
CDR3 protein: CASSENMVDRAYGYTF
J gene: TRBJ1-2
V gene: TRBV6-1
D gene: TRBD1
clone size: .

CDR3 DNA: TGTGCCAGCAGTCAAAACAGGGGGCGCGGAAATGAGCAGTTCTTC
CDR3 protein: CASSQNRGRGNEQFF
J gene: TRBJ2-1
V gene: TRBV27
D gene: TRBD1
clone size: many

CDR3 DNA: TGTGCCAGCTCACCCCCAGAGGGATGGGTGAACACTGAAGCTTTCTTT
CDR3 protein: CASSPPEGWVNTEAFF
J gene: TRBJ1-1
V gene: TRBV18
D gene: .
clone size: .

CDR3 DNA: TGTGCCAGCAGTTCTGGACAGGGTGCACTAGCCAAAAACATTCAGTACTTC
CDR3 protein: CASSSGQGALAKNIQYF
J gene: TRBJ2-4
V gene: TRBV5-4
D gene: TRBD1
clone size: .

CDR3 DNA: TGTGCCAGCAGTAGGGGGGGCTCTAACACAGATACGCAGTATTTT
CDR3 protein: CASSRGGSNTDTQYF
J gene: TRBJ2-3
V gene: TRBV2
D gene: .
clone size: .

CDR3 DNA: TGTGCCAGCAGCTTGGTTGACAGGGGTGATTCACCCCTCCACTTT
CDR3 protein: CASSLVDRGDSPLHF
J gene: TRBJ1-6
V gene: TRBV5-8
D gene: TRBD1
clone size: .

CDR3 DNA: TGCGCCAGCAGCTTGGCCGAGGGGGCGAACACTGAAGCTTTCTTT
CDR3 protein: CASSLAEGANTEAFF
J gene: TRBJ1-1
V gene: TRBV5-1
D gene: TRBD1
clone size: .

CDR3 DNA: TGCACCAGCAGCCAGGAGGGATGGGGGAGCACAGATACGCAGTATTTT
CDR3 protein: CTSSQEGWGSTDTQYF
J gene: TRBJ2-3
V gene: TRBV1
D gene: .
clone size: .

CDR3 DNA: TGTGCCACCCGGGAAAGCAATCAGCCCCAGCATTTT
CDR3 protein: CATRESNQPQHF
J gene: TRBJ1-5
V gene: TRBV19
D gene: .
clone size: .

CDR3 DNA: TGCGCCAGCAGCTTGGACGTTGGGGGCAACACTGAAGCTTTCTTT
CDR3 protein: CASSLDVGGNTEAFF
J gene: TRBJ1-1
V gene: TRBV5-1
D gene: .
clone size: .

CDR3 DNA: TGTGCCAGCAGCTTATGGGAGGAGTTAACCTACGAGCAGTACTTC
CDR3 protein: CASSLWEELTYEQYF
J gene: TRBJ2-7
V gene: TRBV7-9
D gene: .
clone size: .

CDR3 DNA: TGTGCCAGCAGGTCCTCAGGCGCCGATACGCAGTATTTT
CDR3 protein: CASRSSGADTQYF
J gene: TRBJ2-3
V gene: TRBV11-2
D gene: .
clone size: .

CDR3 DNA: TGCGCCAGCAGCCAGGCCTTAGGGGTGACTAAATGGACAGTGACTGAAGCTTTCTTT
CDR3 protein: CASSQALGVTKWTVTEAFF
J gene: TRBJ1-1
V gene: TRBV4-1
D gene: .
clone size: .

CDR3 DNA: TGTGCCAGCAGCTTAAGGAGTGGTCAGCCCCAGCATTTT
CDR3 protein: CASSLRSGQPQHF
J gene: TRBJ1-5
V gene: TRBV7-3
D gene: .
clone size: few

CDR3 DNA: TGTGCCAGCAGTAGATCAGGGCTCAGCAATCAGCCCCAGCATTTT
CDR3 protein: CASSRSGLSNQPQHF
J gene: TRBJ1-5
V gene: TRBV6-5
D gene: .
clone size: .

CDR3 DNA: TGTGCCATCAGAGGGCGGGGGGGAACCTACAATGAGCAGTTCTTC
CDR3 protein: CAIRGRGGTYNEQFF
J gene: TRBJ2-1
V gene: TRBV10-3
D gene: TRBD2
clone size: .

CDR3 DNA: TGTGCCAGCAGCCAAGACTTCCGGGAGGAGACACTTGGAAACACCATATATTTT
CDR3 protein: CASSQDFREETLGNTIYF
J gene: TRBJ1-3
V gene: TRBV3-1/TRBV3-2
D gene: .
clone size: .

CDR3 DNA: TGTGCCAGCAGCGTAGGGATCGGCAGGGCGAACACTGAAGCTTTCTTT
CDR3 protein: CASSVGIGRANTEAFF
J gene: TRBJ1-1
V gene: TRBV9
D gene: .
clone size: .

CDR3 DNA: TGTGCCAGCAGCCAAGTAGGGGGGGCGAACACTGAAGCTTTCTTT
CDR3 protein: CASSQVGGANTEAFF
J gene: TRBJ1-1
V gene: TRBV3-1/TRBV3-2
D gene: .
clone size: .

CDR3 DNA: TGTGCCAGCAGCCCAGGGCCCGTGGGGTGGAGCTATGGCTACACCTTC
CDR3 protein: CASSPGPVGWSYGYTF
J gene: TRBJ1-2
V gene: TRBV7-6
D gene: .
clone size: .

CDR3 DNA: TGCGCCACGCGTGCGGGCCCGGGTACGGGCGAGACCCAGTACTTC
CDR3 protein: CATRAGPGTGETQYF
J gene: TRBJ2-5
V gene: TRBV5-1
D gene: .
clone size: .

CDR3 DNA: TGTGCCAGCAGGGGACAGGGGGCATATGGCTACACCTTC
CDR3 protein: CASRGQGAYGYTF
J gene: TRBJ1-2
V gene: TRBV2
D gene: TRBD1
clone size: .

CDR3 DNA: TGTGCCAGCAGCGCAGGGGCGTCCGGAAACACCATATATTTT
CDR3 protein: CASSAGASGNTIYF
J gene: TRBJ1-3
V gene: TRBV9
D gene: .
clone size: .